The 19 T cell receptor beta chains reported below all come from one sample, sequenced in a study of radiotherapy plus CTLA-4 blockade in lung cancer. Sequencing was performed with immunoSEQ multiplex PCR; in TCRdb, only in-frame clones are kept and a portion is missing. The table records over 80,000 clones, around four fifths of them present only once. The sample in question was peripheral blood, obtained from a patient treated with radiotherapy plus ipilimumab. The receptors derive from a human donor with non-small cell lung cancer who had stable disease on radiotherapy plus ipilimumab.

The genes are TRBV5-4 and TRBJ1-1; D not resolved. The V end lost 0 bases, the J end lost 2 bases, and 11 bases lay between the germline ends. This CDR3 spans 15 amino acids. The germline V gene encodes CDR1 SGHNT and CDR2 YYREEE (reference sequence). The CDR3 DNA reads as TGTGCCAGCAGCTTGGGCGCGGGTTTAAACACTGAAGCTTTCTTT. This gives the protein CASSLGAGLNTEAFF.

This chain links TRBV10-2 with TRBJ2-3; perhaps TRBD2 as D (6 bases). The CDR3 has 17 amino acids. V gave up 6 bases and J gave up 0 bases, with 19 bases separating them. Germline V gene lookup returns CDR1 WSHSY and CDR2 SAAADI. The CDR3 here is CASSISDGGVSTDTQYF. For the CDR3, the DNA is TGCGCCAGCAGCATATCCGACGGCGGGGTTAGCACAGATACGCAGTATTTT.

The V and J genes are TRBV6-5 and TRBJ1-6; 10 bases line up with TRBD1. This CDR3 is built from 14 residues. After removal of 6 bases from V and 7 bases from J, the junction contained 3 bases not matched to a gene. CDR1 and CDR2 from the germline V gene are MNHEY and SVGAGI. The CDR3 DNA reads TGTGCCAGCAGCCTGGACAGGGGGAATTCACCCCTCCACTTT. Amino acids: CASSLDRGNSPLHF.

This clone has a handful of counts. The gene calls are TRBV25-1 and TRBJ2-3; perhaps TRBD1 as D (6 bases). Germline V lookup: CDR1 MGHDK, CDR2 SYGVNS. V shed 4 bases and J shed 4 bases, with 18 bases lying between them. The CDR3 consists of 16 residues. CDR3 DNA: TGTGCCAGCAGTGGGTCCGTCAGGGGATCCTCAGATACGCAGTATTTT. Protein sequence: CASSGSVRGSSDTQYF. Full variable domain (rest looked up from reference TRBV25-1 and TRBJ2-3): EADIYQTPRYLVIGTGKKITLECSQTMGHDKMYWYQQDPGMELHLIHYSYGVNSTEKGDLSSESTVSRIRTEHFPLTLESARPSHTSQYLCASSGSVRGSSDTQYFGPGTRLTVL.

The genes are TRBV18 and TRBJ2-7; D unclear. CDR3 length: 16 amino acids. Trimming stripped 5 bases from V and 2 bases from J, with 19 bases between. The germline CDR1 and CDR2 sequences are KGHSH and LQKENI. CDR3 sequence: CASSLQGPPVAYEQYF. As DNA, the CDR3 is TGTGCCAGCTCATTACAAGGGCCCCCTGTAGCCTACGAGCAGTACTTC.

The chain couples TRBV6-5 to TRBJ1-3; D unclear. Per the germline V gene, CDR1 is MNHEY and CDR2 is SVGAGI. CDR3 length: 16 amino acids. V was cut by 0 bases and J by 6 bases, with 15 bases left in between. This CDR3 reads CASSYSQVLLLNTIYF. CDR3 sequence (DNA): TGTGCCAGCAGTTACTCGCAAGTCCTTTTATTAAACACCATATATTTT.

The V call is TRBV19, the J call TRBJ1-5; the D gene is possibly TRBD1 (5 bases). The CDR3 runs to 16 residues. Germline lookup yields CDR1 LNHDA and CDR2 SQIVND (reference sequence). The V gene lost 0 bases and the J gene lost 4 bases, with 13 bases spanning the gap. The CDR3 DNA sequence: TGTGCCAGTAGTATAGACCCCCGGGGGGGGAATCAGCCCCAGCATTTT. Its protein is CASSIDPRGGNQPQHF.

This rearrangement joins TRBV7-2 to TRBJ2-5; perhaps TRBD2 as D (5 bases). CDR1 is SGHTA and CDR2 is FQGNSA in the germline V gene. The CDR3 totals 16 residues. V was pared by 4 bases and J by 2 bases, with 17 bases between. The CDR3 sequence is CASSSRGHLRQETQYF. The CDR3 coding sequence is TGTGCCAGCAGCTCCCGAGGGCACCTAAGGCAAGAGACCCAGTACTTC.

This clone was picked up a small number of times. The gene calls are TRBV9 and TRBJ2-5; TRBD2 matches at 9 bases. The trim removed 2 bases at V and 2 bases at J, leaving 4 bases unmatched. CDR3 length equals 15 residues. The germline V gene encodes CDR1 SGDLS and CDR2 YYNGEE. The CDR3 DNA reads TGTGCCAGCAGCGTTTCTAGCGGGGCGCAAGAGACCCAGTACTTC. This translates into CASSVSSGAQETQYF.

The CDR3 coding sequence is TGTGCCAGCAGTTTATTGATTGGTGGGGGACTCGGAAACACCGGGGAGCTGTTTTTT. Its protein is CASSLLIGGGLGNTGELFF. The J gene is TRBJ2-2, the V gene TRBV28; perhaps TRBD2 as D (6 bases). CDR1 MDHEN and CDR2 SYDVKM come from the germline V gene. Trimming took 1 base from V and 2 from J, leaving 20 bases between them. This CDR3 region has 19 residues.

V is TRBV5-1 and J is TRBJ1-2, with no clear D. CDR1 and CDR2 (germline): SGHRS, YFSETQ. The CDR3 is 13 amino acids. With 2 bases removed from V and 1 base from J, the gap between germline ends came to 6 bases. The CDR3 DNA reads as TGCGCCAGCAGCTTTCCGGATAACTATGGCTACACCTTC. Translated: CASSFPDNYGYTF.

This clone has just one count. The chain carries TRBV18 and TRBJ2-3; either TRBD1 or TRBD2 may supply D (5 bases each). With 4 bases removed from V and 6 bases from J, the gap between germline ends came to 14 bases. This CDR3 is built from 14 residues. Germline CDR1 reads KGHSH; CDR2 reads LQKENI. The CDR3 DNA sequence: TGTGCCAGCTCACGCTCCCAGGGAGCCGATACGCAGTATTTT. Protein sequence: CASSRSQGADTQYF.

This clone was seen just once. CDR3 bases: TGTGCCTGGAGTGCGGGGGAGCCCCTCCACTTT. It encodes CAWSAGEPLHF. This sequence joins TRBV30 and TRBJ1-6; maybe TRBD1 (5 bases). The V gene's germline CDR1 is GTSNPN and CDR2 SVGIG (reference sequence). This CDR3 has 11 residues. V lost 1 base to trimming and J lost 13 bases, with 8 bases between them.

The chain carries TRBV6-5 and TRBJ1-1; 7 bases map to TRBD1. This CDR3 spans 15 amino acids. CDR1 is MNHEY and CDR2 is SVGAGI in the germline V gene. Losses at the gene ends were 1 base for V and 3 bases for J; bases not matched to a gene: 5. Here the CDR3 DNA reads TGTGCCAGCAGTTACTTCAGGGGGACGGACACTGAAGCTTTCTTT. This gives the protein CASSYFRGTDTEAFF.

This chain connects TRBV6-6 to TRBJ1-4; 9 bases align to TRBD1. This CDR3 has 16 residues. V was clipped by 8 bases and J by 8 bases; unmatched bases: 15. Germline-derived CDR1 and CDR2 are MNHNY and SVGAGI (reference sequence). The CDR3: CASYLPRGTGKEKLFF. CDR3 sequence (DNA): TGTGCCAGCTATTTACCGAGAGGGACAGGGAAAGAAAAACTGTTTTTT.

The V and J genes are TRBV2 and TRBJ1-5; no firm D call. The CDR3 has 13 residues. Trimming pared 6 bases from V and 1 base from J, leaving 7 bases between. Germline V CDR1 and CDR2: SNHLY, FYNNEI. CDR3: CASRPDSNQPQHF. CDR3 DNA sequence: TGTGCCAGCAGGCCGGACAGCAATCAGCCCCAGCATTTT.

V usage is TRBV9 and J usage is TRBJ1-6; weak D call: TRBD1 (5 bases). Looked up from germline, CDR1 is SGDLS and CDR2 is YYNGEE. The V and J ends lost 4 bases and 5 bases respectively, with 16 bases between them. CDR3 length equals 16 residues. The CDR3 sequence: CASSSGPGRNNSPLHF. In DNA, the CDR3 is TGTGCCAGCAGCTCAGGGCCGGGACGGAATAATTCACCCCTCCACTTT.

The rearrangement joins TRBV5-1 to TRBJ1-1; 7 nucleotides align to TRBD1. This CDR3 spans 12 amino acids. V was clipped by 4 bases and J by 9 bases; unmatched bases: 6. CDR1 and CDR2 from the germline V gene are SGHRS and YFSETQ. CDR3 DNA sequence: TGCGCCAGCAGCGCGGGGGACAGAAAAGCTTTCTTT. Its translation is CASSAGDRKAFF.

The rearrangement uses TRBV30 and TRBJ2-5; the match to TRBD2 covers 8 bases. With 3 bases clipped from V and 3 bases from J, the junction kept 6 bases outside the gene matches. The CDR3 runs to 14 residues. Germline CDR1 GTSNPN, CDR2 SVGIG (reference sequence). The CDR3 DNA reads TGTGCCTGGAGAAAGCGGGGGTCCAAAGAGACCCAGTACTTC. Its translation is CAWRKRGSKETQYF.